This TCR beta chain was sequenced for a study of human T cells and chemical hapten exposure (dated by TCRdb to about 2021). About the investigation overall: Libraries were combined into a pool for sequencing, and differences in TCR yield between samples came mainly from small differences in library volumes within the pool. Both TCR alpha and TCR beta chains were sequenced from each blood RNA sample. Peripheral blood TCR repertoire changes were tracked in vivo in alopecia patients during primary and secondary sensitization to the hapten diphenylcyclopropenone (DPC). The paper as a whole reports these results and caveats: DPC sensitization did not change the number of TCRs with a frequency above 1 in 1000, and there was no evidence of changes in global repertoire structure. Repeated subsampling changed both the strength of the expansion versus patch-test correlation and the threshold at which that correlation became significant.

Total RNA was extracted from unfractionated whole blood that had been collected in Tempus Blood RNA tubes. As TCR sequencing controls, roughly 5 healthy volunteers were used, with blood taken at day 0, 2 weeks and 6 weeks. Library creation used 5' RACE. The run used an Illumina MiSeq. During library preparation, unique molecular identifiers were attached to individual cDNA molecules so that TCRs could be counted in a quantitative, reproducible way. In the paper's pipeline: The median number of TCRs per sample was roughly 94,000, ranging from roughly 23,224 to 690,600. V, J and CDR3 annotation of the TCR reads was performed with the Decombinator software suite. For PS versus PT1 abundance plots, all samples were subsampled to the same number of TCRs (28,000). TCRs were defined as expanded if absent before sensitization and observed at least eight times at the 2-week time point. TCRdb ran its own pipeline on the public reads, namely fastp trimming at Q25 and MiXCR clone calling, and kept in-frame beta chains. When rows share a CDR3 protein, they turn into one entry using the most common DNA and genes. In this record, the V and J calls reflect TCRdb's handling and not the investigators' own analysis. The sample table contains under 150,000 distinct CDR3 sequences; only one count was recorded for approximately 20% of them. Of the sample, around 3% falls within the top ten clones.

With respect to this clonotype: Its antigen is unknown. The record has no base qualities; no much larger clone is one base away.

The CDR3 holds 14 amino acids from the cysteine to the phenylalanine. Of the read, only the CDR3 DNA is kept; its 42 bases are in frame from base 1. The germline V end is reduced by 4 bases and the J end by 7 bases; junction bases left unmatched: 9. Based on the germline V gene (reference sequence), the CDR1 and CDR2 sequences are DFQATT and SNEGSKA. The V and J segments used are TRBV20-1 and TRBJ2-1, with 8 bases in between that match TRBD2. This clonotype originated in a human donor in good health. The CDR3 loop reads CSATSLTSANEQFF. The sequence in DNA is TGCAGTGCTACATCCCTGACTAGCGCTAATGAGCAGTTCTTC.